The 21 T cell receptor beta chains presented below share a single source sample, sequenced in a study of graft-versus-host responses after intestinal transplantation listed by TCRdb under 2021. Reading the label with the study, this specimen's time point is: cells obtained before transplantation from donor or recipient. The library was obtained by the immunoSEQ multiplex PCR assay. The source is immuneACCESS, and TCRdb retained only in-frame sequences with V and J called. Part of the clones is not carried over; for the studies checked, unresolved V genes explain less than half of this, and the remainder is unexplained. The sample table shows some 8,700 clones, and roughly 31% are seen once. Around 5% of the sample is in the top ten clones. Here the sequenced sample was alloreactive CD4+ T cells from a mixed lymphocyte reaction culture, taken before intestinal transplant. What the cell subset or site label conveys for this sample: CFSE-low proliferating T cells sorted from approximately 6-day pre-transplant mixed lymphocyte reaction (GvH or HvG direction). The receptors come from a human patient who received an intestinal transplant.

This clone was counted between two and nine times. V and J are TRBV11-3 and TRBJ2-7; D might be TRBD1 (6 bases). Per germline, CDR1 SGHNT and CDR2 YENEEA. There are 14 residues in the CDR3. The V end was cut by 2 bases, the J end by 2 bases, with 10 bases between. CDR3 loop: CASSLLGATYEQYF. CDR3 bases: TGTGCCAGCAGCTTACTGGGGGCGACCTACGAGCAGTACTTC.

The chain links TRBV2 to TRBJ2-2; a weak D match, TRBD2 (7 bases). V lost 6 bases and J 7 bases, leaving 21 bases between the germline ends. Germline values: CDR1 SNHLY, CDR2 FYNNEI. This CDR3 contains 16 residues. For the CDR3, the DNA is TGTGCCAGCAGAATTGAGGGGGGGGCCAAGGGCGGGGAGCTGTTTTTT. It encodes CASRIEGGAKGGELFF.

This clone was recorded a few times. The chain recombines TRBV28 with TRBJ2-3; TRBD2 matches at 15 bases. The CDR3 is made up of 18 amino acids. Germline V lookup: CDR1 MDHEN, CDR2 SYDVKM. The ends lost 5 bases at V and 0 bases at J; junction bases unmatched: 6. In DNA, the CDR3 is TGTGCCAGCAGTCTCCTCGGACTAGCGGGGGGGAGCACAGATACGCAGTATTTT. Protein sequence: CASSLLGLAGGSTDTQYF.

In this sample, this clone turned up a few times. This rearrangement joins TRBV28 to TRBJ1-3; D not resolved. The CDR3 is 18 amino acids. With 1 base removed from V and 0 bases from J, the gap between germline ends came to 16 bases. The germline V gene encodes CDR1 MDHEN and CDR2 SYDVKM. Here the CDR3 reads CASSLYRPFEISGNTIYF. CDR3 nucleotides: TGTGCCAGCAGTTTATATCGCCCATTTGAGATCTCTGGAAACACCATATATTTT.

This chain uses TRBV19 with TRBJ2-7; a possible D gene is TRBD1 (6 bases). Trimming pared 3 bases from V and 2 bases from J, leaving 14 bases between. From germline, CDR1 is LNHDA and CDR2 SQIVND (reference sequence). The CDR3 has 15 residues. The CDR3 is CASSIGRGKTYEQYF. The CDR3 coding sequence is TGTGCCAGTAGTATCGGCAGGGGAAAGACCTACGAGCAGTACTTC.

This clone was recorded a few times. The chain couples TRBV5-1 to TRBJ2-5; 13 bases fit TRBD2. This CDR3 has 18 residues. With 1 base clipped from V and 5 bases from J, the junction kept 11 bases outside the gene matches. The germline V gene encodes CDR1 SGHRS and CDR2 YFSETQ. As DNA, the CDR3 is TGCGCCAGCAGCTTGCGGTGGTTAACTAGCGGGAGGGTGGAGACCCAGTACTTC. Its translation: CASSLRWLTSGRVETQYF. Looking up the rest from reference TRBV5-1 and TRBJ2-5 gives the full variable domain: KAGVTQTPRYLIKTRGQQVTLSCSPISGHRSVSWYQQTPGQGLQFLFEYFSETQRNKGNFPGRFSGRQFSNSRSEMNVSTLELGDSALYLCASSLRWLTSGRVETQYFGPGTRLLVL.

The DNA of the CDR3 is TGTGCCAGCAGCGCACAGGGGGCTTGGACTGAAGCTTTCTTT. Its protein is CASSAQGAWTEAFF. The chain has TRBV9 and TRBJ1-1; 9 positions agree with TRBD1. Trimming cost V 3 bases and J 5 bases; bases outside gene matches: 5. The CDR3 covers 14 residues. The germline V gene has CDR1 SGDLS and CDR2 YYNGEE.

In its sample, this clone was seen a few times. This chain uses TRBV7-9 with TRBJ2-2; 11 positions agree with TRBD2. This CDR3 has 16 amino acids. The J segment lost 4 bases and the V segment lost 0 bases, leaving 1 base of the junction unmatched. The germline gives CDR1 SEHNR, CDR2 FQNEAQ (reference sequence). This CDR3 is CASSLASGRATGELFF. The CDR3 DNA reads TGTGCCAGCAGCTTAGCTAGCGGGAGGGCCACCGGGGAGCTGTTTTTT. Full variable domain (rest looked up from reference TRBV7-9 and TRBJ2-2): DTGVSQNPRHKITKRGQNVTFRCDPISEHNRLYWYRQTLGQGPEFLTYFQNEAQLEKSRLLSDRFSAERPKGSFSTLEIQRTEQGDSAMYLCASSLASGRATGELFFGEGSRLTVL.

The chain couples TRBV7-2 to TRBJ2-3; D perhaps matches TRBD2 (5 bases). The CDR3 extends over 14 amino acids. The germline V gene encodes CDR1 SGHTA and CDR2 FQGNSA. Trimming cost V 1 base and J 2 bases, with 7 bases left between them. The DNA of the CDR3 is TGTGCCAGCAGCTTAGACGGGAACACAGATACGCAGTATTTT. Amino acids: CASSLDGNTDTQYF.

Sample share makes this clone medium-sized. The chain is built from TRBV5-1 and TRBJ1-6, with TRBD1 matching over 8 bases. Germline V gene lookup returns CDR1 SGHRS and CDR2 YFSETQ. V lost 1 base, J lost 10 bases, and 4 bases stayed unmatched. CDR3 length: 14 residues. CDR3 in amino acids: CASSLSGGNSPLHF. CDR3 coding DNA: TGCGCCAGCAGCTTGTCAGGGGGCAACTCACCCCTCCACTTT.

This clone was counted a few times. The chain has TRBV18 and TRBJ1-5, with 7 bases aligning to TRBD1. The V gene end was trimmed by 4 bases and the J gene end by 6 bases; junction bases not matched to a gene: 12. The CDR3 length is 16 residues. Germline CDR1 KGHSH, CDR2 LQKENI. CDR3 coding DNA: TGTGCCAGCTCACACCTTGTGGGGGCAGGGGGTCAGCCCCAGCATTTT. Translation: CASSHLVGAGGQPQHF.

The CDR3 coding sequence is TGTGCCAGCACCACGGGGGGGGCCCAAGAGACCCAGTACTTC. Its translation: CASTTGGAQETQYF. This chain uses TRBV6-5 with TRBJ2-5; TRBD2 matches at 8 bases. CDR1 is MNHEY and CDR2 is SVGAGI in the germline V gene. V shed 7 bases, J shed 1 base, and the junction held 5 bases outside the gene matches. The CDR3 is 14 amino acids.

The rearrangement joins TRBV9 to TRBJ1-1, with D unresolved. Germline V gives CDR1 SGDLS, CDR2 YYNGEE. CDR3 size: 12 residues. V was clipped by 4 bases and J by 0 bases, with 4 bases between them. Here the CDR3 reads CASSRVNTEAFF. DNA of the CDR3: TGTGCCAGCAGCCGGGTGAACACTGAAGCTTTCTTT.

This clone counts as medium-sized. V gene TRBV30 combines with J gene TRBJ1-2, with 9 nucleotides matching TRBD1. The CDR3 runs to 14 residues. V lost 0 bases and J lost 5; bases outside the gene matches: 4. Per germline, CDR1 GTSNPN and CDR2 SVGIG (reference sequence). In DNA, the CDR3 is TGTGCCTGGAGTGTAGGGACAGGGTCTTATGGCTACACCTTC. Translating gives CAWSVGTGSYGYTF.

This clone has more than one count but fewer than ten. In nucleotides, the CDR3 is TGTGCCAGCAGACAGGCCTCTGGAAACACCATATATTTT. Translating it yields CASRQASGNTIYF. This sequence joins TRBV6-6 and TRBJ1-3; the D gene is possibly TRBD1 (5 bases). Germline V gives CDR1 MNHNY, CDR2 SVGAGI (reference sequence). V dropped 6 bases and J dropped 0 bases, with 6 bases sitting between them. CDR3 length: 13 residues.

The V call is TRBV6-5, the J call TRBJ1-1; 8 nucleotides agree with TRBD1. This CDR3 comprises 15 residues. J gave up 0 bases and V 11 bases, and 11 bases lay outside the gene matches. The germline CDR1 and CDR2 sequences are MNHEY and SVGAGI. CDR3: CAVRRGPPVNTEAFF. CDR3 coding DNA: TGTGCCGTACGCAGGGGGCCTCCTGTGAACACTGAAGCTTTCTTT.

This clone was picked up a small number of times. This chain connects TRBV19 to TRBJ2-5, with D possibly matching TRBD2 (5 bases). Germline V gene sequence: CDR1 LNHDA, CDR2 SQIVND (reference sequence). The CDR3 runs 13 residues. V lost 1 base, J lost 2 bases, and 5 bases lay in between. The CDR3 nucleotides read TGTGCCAGTAGTATAGCGGGGCAAGAGACCCAGTACTTC. The encoded protein is CASSIAGQETQYF.

Judged by abundance, this clone is medium-sized. V gene TRBV6-6 combines with J gene TRBJ2-7, with TRBD2 matching over 13 bases. The CDR3 extends over 15 amino acids. With V trimmed by 7 bases and J by 4 bases, 7 bases remained unmatched. Per germline, CDR1 MNHNY and CDR2 SVGAGI (reference sequence). CDR3 residues: CASTRTSGSIYEQYF. The CDR3 DNA reads as TGTGCCAGCACCCGGACTAGCGGGAGTATTTACGAGCAGTACTTC.

This clone showed up just once. This rearrangement joins TRBV6-1 to TRBJ2-7; TRBD1 aligns across 9 bases. V dropped 4 bases and J dropped 7; count of bases not matched to a gene: 8. The CDR3 is 14 residues long. The V gene's germline CDR1 is MNHNS and CDR2 SASEGT. CDR3 sequence reads: CASSVHKTGGEQYF. The CDR3 DNA reads TGTGCCAGCAGTGTCCATAAGACAGGGGGTGAGCAGTACTTC.

The gene calls are TRBV5-1 and TRBJ2-3, with 8 positions matching TRBD2. The ends lost 3 bases at V and 2 bases at J; junction bases unmatched: 14. This CDR3 region has 18 residues. Germline V CDR1 and CDR2: SGHRS, YFSETQ. The CDR3 is CASSSTGVAGSFTDTQYF. The DNA of the CDR3 is TGCGCCAGCAGCTCAACGGGGGTAGCGGGGAGTTTCACAGATACGCAGTATTTT.

The chain combines TRBV18 with TRBJ2-3, with TRBD1 identical over 10 bases. The CDR3 is 14 residues long. The V segment lost 5 bases and the J segment 4 bases; nucleotides outside the gene matches: 3. The germline CDR1 and CDR2 sequences are KGHSH and LQKENI. In nucleotides, the CDR3 is TGTGCCAGCTCAGCGACAGGGGGCCCAGATACGCAGTATTTT. Translated, it gives CASSATGGPDTQYF.